This T cell receptor beta chain was recorded in a study of control samples from healthy donors and cancer patients. The repertoire was sequenced with immunoSEQ multiplex PCR; TCRdb's copy has only in-frame clones and lacks some. The sample holds around 140,000 clones; approximately 90% are singletons and the top ten take 2.1%. The CDR3 loop spans 15 amino acids. From germline, CDR1 is MNHEY and CDR2 SMNVEV (reference sequence). Trimming took 5 bases from V and 5 from J; bases not matched to a gene: 8. The material sequenced was blood. The TCR comes from a woman in her forties or fifties in good health. The V and J genes are TRBV27 and TRBJ2-3; 9 positions agree with TRBD1. The CDR3 loop reads CASSRTDRGIDTQYF. For the CDR3, the DNA is TGTGCCAGCAGTCGGACGGACAGGGGAATAGATACGCAGTATTTT.